This T cell receptor beta chain stems from a study of T cells in Graves' hyperthyroidism and ophthalmopathy. Findings of the study overall: Also found in blood were most expanded thyroid clonotypes above 0.001.

This clonotype was seen repeatedly, ten times or more. The antigen is undetermined. Criteria for exclusion of patients were uncontrolled infection, other autoimmune disease, pregnancy or lactation. Thyroid ultrasound and orbital computed tomography, with clinical symptoms and serum thyroxine and TRAb, informed diagnoses. Out of approximately 10 ml of fresh peripheral blood came the PBMCs. TCR beta CDR3 region amplification was performed from RNA transcripts. During a first-round RT-PCR of the TCR CDR3, the HTBI primer set was used. TCRdb called the multiplex PCR reads again in MiXCR, with one record for every CDR3 protein. The sample carries 550,000 to 600,000 distinct CDR3 sequences, over 15% recorded once. Trimming removed 1 base from V and 4 bases from J, with 13 bases in between. The CDR3 length is 15 residues. In germline, CDR1 is SGHAT, CDR2 FQNNGV.

The V gene is TRBV11-2, the J gene TRBJ1-1; a weak D match, TRBD1 (5 bases). The clonotype originates from a woman aged 18 to 35 with Graves' hyperthyroidism. The specimen was blood. CDR3 bases: TGTGCCAGCAGCTTAGCGAGGGGTTACGGCACTGAAGCTTTCTTT. Translation: CASSLARGYGTEAFF. Complete variable domain (other parts from reference TRBV11-2 and TRBJ1-1): EAGVAQSPRYKIIEKRQSVAFWCNPISGHATLYWYQQILGQGPKLLIQFQNNGVVDDSQLPKDRFSAERLKGVDSTLKIQPAKLEDSAVYLCASSLARGYGTEAFFGQGTRLTVV.